The 11 T cell receptor beta chains reported below all come from one sample, sequenced in a study of PD-1 blockade in classical Hodgkin lymphoma. The protocol was immunoSEQ multiplex PCR, while the TCRdb copy is restricted to in-frame clones and leaves out a portion. The sample lists just under 30,000 clones; over 75% were seen once. Each patient relapsed following autologous stem cell transplantation, and prior brentuximab vedotin exposure differed. Magnetic negative selection was used to purify CD4+ T cells from PBMCs that had been thawed. The sample was CD4+ T cells from blood, taken at baseline. All receptors derive from a human donor with classical Hodgkin lymphoma.

This chain links TRBV14 with TRBJ2-5; D possibly matches TRBD1 or TRBD2 (5 bases each). This CDR3 comprises 16 residues. Trimming left V 1 base short and J 9 bases short, with 21 bases between. Germline CDR1 and CDR2: SGHDN and FVKESK. The DNA of the CDR3 is TGTGCCAGCAGCCAAGGATGGGGGACGGTGGACGTGGCCCAGTACTTC. It translates to CASSQGWGTVDVAQYF.

V and J are TRBV28 and TRBJ2-7; D tentatively reads TRBD1 or TRBD2 (5 bases each). CDR1 is MDHEN and CDR2 is SYDVKM in the germline V gene. CDR3 length: 12 residues. Trimming took 7 bases from V and 6 from J, leaving 13 bases between them. CDR3 bases: TGTGCCAGCATGGCGAGGGGTGCCGAGCAGTACTTC. Translation gives CASMARGAEQYF.

The chain joins TRBV6-6 to TRBJ1-1, with D tentatively TRBD1 (6 bases). CDR1 is MNHNY, CDR2 SVGAGI, per germline (reference sequence). CDR3 length equals 13 residues. Trimming stripped 3 bases from V and 4 bases from J, with 9 bases between. The CDR3 loop reads CASSYQGSTEAFF. The CDR3 nucleotides read TGTGCCAGCAGTTATCAGGGGAGCACTGAAGCTTTCTTT.

The rearrangement joins TRBV5-4 to TRBJ2-7, with 8 bases identical to TRBD1. This CDR3 contains 15 residues. V lost 4 bases to trimming and J lost 4 bases; unmatched junction nucleotides: 10. The germline gives CDR1 SGHNT, CDR2 YYREEE (reference sequence). The CDR3 spells CASSADRVGRYEQYF. CDR3 nucleotide sequence: TGTGCCAGCAGCGCGGACAGGGTAGGGAGGTACGAGCAGTACTTC. Complete variable domain (other parts from reference TRBV5-4 and TRBJ2-7): ETGVTQSPTHLIKTRGQQVTLRCSSQSGHNTVSWYQQALGQGPQFIFQYYREEENGRGNFPPRFSGLQFPNYSSELNVNALELDDSALYLCASSADRVGRYEQYFGPGTRLTVT.

The chain links TRBV4-1 to TRBJ2-5, with 13 bases matching TRBD2. The CDR3 is made up of 14 amino acids. J was trimmed by 4 bases and V by 4 bases; bases with no gene match: 0. Germline V gene lookup returns CDR1 MGHRA and CDR2 YSYEKL. CDR3 residues: CASSRLAGGETQYF. The CDR3 DNA sequence: TGCGCCAGCAGCCGACTAGCGGGAGGAGAGACCCAGTACTTC.

This chain connects TRBV6-5 to TRBJ2-3, with D unresolved. V shed 2 bases and J shed 2 bases, with 11 bases lying between them. The germline V gene has CDR1 MNHEY and CDR2 SVGAGI. This CDR3 is built from 15 residues. CDR3 loop: CASSYQAIPTDTQYF. As DNA, the CDR3 is TGTGCCAGCAGTTACCAGGCCATTCCCACAGATACGCAGTATTTT.

V gene TRBV19 combines with J gene TRBJ2-5; the D gene is possibly TRBD2 (5 bases). Germline V gene sequence: CDR1 LNHDA, CDR2 SQIVND (reference sequence). V was cut by 5 bases and J by 9 bases, with 16 bases left in between. This CDR3 is 13 amino acids long. CDR3 amino acids: CASSLPSGRAQYF. The CDR3 coding sequence is TGTGCCAGTAGTCTCCCGTCGGGGAGAGCCCAGTACTTC.

The CDR3 sequence is CASSVVPGSYEQYF. CDR3 DNA: TGTGCCAGCAGCGTAGTTCCGGGTTCCTACGAGCAGTACTTC. The rearrangement uses TRBV9 and TRBJ2-7; no clear D gene. Germline V lookup: CDR1 SGDLS, CDR2 YYNGEE. This CDR3 has 14 amino acids. V shed 0 bases and J shed 1 base, with 8 bases lying between them.

The chain carries TRBV5-4 and TRBJ1-1; D might be TRBD1 (6 bases). The V gene's germline CDR1 is SGHNT and CDR2 YYREEE (reference sequence). The CDR3 is 13 amino acids. Trimming took off 4 bases at V and 0 bases at J, with 7 bases between the two ends. This chain's CDR3 is CASSQGLNTEAFF. The CDR3 nucleotides read TGTGCCAGCAGCCAGGGGCTGAACACTGAAGCTTTCTTT.

V gene TRBV2 combines with J gene TRBJ2-1; 7 positions agree with TRBD2. Germline loops: CDR1 SNHLY, CDR2 FYNNEI. The junction had 11 bases not matched to a gene; V was cut back by 7 bases and J by 2 bases. The CDR3 is 16 amino acids. DNA of the CDR3: TGTGCCAGCACCACCGGGGGAGGGTTGACCTACAATGAGCAGTTCTTC. Protein sequence: CASTTGGGLTYNEQFF. The full variable domain, with the rest looked up from reference TRBV2 and TRBJ2-1, is EPEVTQTPSHQVTQMGQEVILRCVPISNHLYFYWYRQILGQKVEFLVSFYNNEISEKSEIFDDQFSVERPDGSNFTLKIRSTKLEDSAMYFCASTTGGGLTYNEQFFGPGTRLTVL.

V is TRBV18 and J is TRBJ1-5, with D perhaps matching TRBD1 (6 bases). CDR1 and CDR2 from the germline V gene are KGHSH and LQKENI. This CDR3 contains 15 residues. V lost 1 base, J lost 6 bases, and 13 bases lay in between. The CDR3 reads CASSPREGVAQPQHF. CDR3 DNA: TGTGCCAGCTCACCACGGGAGGGGGTCGCTCAGCCCCAGCATTTT.